This T cell receptor (beta chain) was recovered during a study of cytomegalovirus exposure and HLA in healthy donors. Points from the study as a whole: For cytomegalovirus status, the classifier reportedly gave diagnoses with high specificity and sensitivity.

The germline V and J ends were trimmed by 7 bases and 0 bases, with 15 bases remaining between them. Germline V gene data show CDR1 as MNHNY and CDR2 as SVGAGI (reference sequence). There are 16 residues in the CDR3. PCR was performed using 60 Vbeta and 13 Jbeta primers. Assay: immunoSEQ multiplex PCR; the TCRdb copy retains only in-frame clones and omits some. Of about 200,000 clones listed, 80% to 90% are singletons. Healthy individuals who donated bone marrow served as the donors. This clone was seen more than once but under ten times. The antigen remains undetermined. This chain joins TRBV6-6 and TRBJ2-2, with TRBD1 as a possible D gene (6 bases). Specimen: PBMCs. This clonotype was obtained from a man under 40 in good health and CMV-seronegative. In DNA, the CDR3 is TGTGCCAGCACCCGAGGGGGAAGCTCGAACACCGGGGAGCTGTTTTTT. The encoded protein is CASTRGGSSNTGELFF.